This T cell receptor (beta chain) was profiled in a study of long-term antiretroviral therapy in people with HIV. This clone was picked up a small number of times. What it recognizes is unknown. The identical CDR3 is also encoded by other nucleotide sequences in the sample. Regarding the study as a whole: The study lacked data on ART adherence, viral resistance or therapy changes. Clonotypes expanded prior to ART showed repertoire dominance at all sampled time points.

Survey-level resolution applied to immunoSEQ assay v3.0. Repertoires were generated with immunoSEQ multiplex PCR, while TCRdb's copy carries only in-frame clones and drops some. The sample includes about 36,000 clones, approximately 80% of them seen just once. The length of the CDR3 is 15 residues. Trimming at V came to 0 bases and at J to 4 bases, leaving 0 bases not matched to a gene. Per the germline V gene, CDR1 is SGHRS and CDR2 is YFSETQ. Sequences were derived from unsorted PBMCs, sampled 3.4 years after starting antiretroviral therapy. The J gene is TRBJ2-7, the V gene TRBV5-1; TRBD2 matches at 14 bases. The receptor was isolated from a young man with HIV. The CDR3 DNA reads TGCGCCAGCAGCTTGGGGACTAGCGGGAGGTACGAGCAGTACTTC. Its translation: CASSLGTSGRYEQYF. Looking up the rest from reference TRBV5-1 and TRBJ2-7 gives the full variable domain: KAGVTQTPRYLIKTRGQQVTLSCSPISGHRSVSWYQQTPGQGLQFLFEYFSETQRNKGNFPGRFSGRQFSNSRSEMNVSTLELGDSALYLCASSLGTSGRYEQYFGPGTRLTVT.